The 21 T cell receptor beta chains listed next were all sequenced from one sample in a study of response to subunit inactivated influenza vaccine. Each CDR3 protein gets one entry after TCRdb re-called the RT-PCR reads with MiXCR. The sample gives 530,000 or so distinct CDR3 sequences, about 15% of which show up once; approximately 12% is in the top ten. The source was PBMCs from blood, collected 11 to 12 days after vaccination. The receptors were gathered from a man in his fifties or sixties who received an inactivated influenza vaccine.

The CDR3 DNA is TGCAGTGCTAGAGATAGGACTAGCGGGAGCTACGAGCAGTACTTC. Translated, it gives CSARDRTSGSYEQYF. The chain links TRBV20-1 to TRBJ2-7, with 13 positions matching TRBD2. The CDR3 totals 15 residues. CDR1 DFQATT and CDR2 SNEGSKA come from the germline V gene (reference sequence). Trimming at V came to 0 bases and at J to 3 bases, leaving 2 bases not matched to a gene.

This sequence joins TRBV19 and TRBJ2-2; possibly TRBD1 or TRBD2 for D (5 bases each). The V and J ends lost 10 bases and 0 bases respectively, with 21 bases between them. This CDR3 has 17 residues. Looked up from germline, CDR1 is LNHDA and CDR2 is SQIVND (reference sequence). DNA for the CDR3: TGTGCCACACAAGTGTTGGGGGTTTCTTCGAACACCGGGGAGCTGTTTTTT. Translating it yields CATQVLGVSSNTGELFF.

The chain recombines TRBV11-1 with TRBJ2-5; 7 bases agree with TRBD1. The J segment lost 7 bases and the V segment lost 6 bases, leaving 8 bases of the junction unmatched. The V gene's germline CDR1 is SGHAT and CDR2 FQDESV (reference sequence). The CDR3 is 13 residues long. The CDR3 nucleotides read TGTGCCAGCAGACTGGGACAGCTCGGGACCCAGTACTTC. As protein: CASRLGQLGTQYF.

This chain joins TRBV7-2 and TRBJ2-7; D is perhaps TRBD1 or TRBD2 (5 bases each). This CDR3 spans 15 amino acids. Trimming shortened V by 5 bases and J by 0 bases, and 14 bases separated the two germline ends. Germline V gene data show CDR1 as SGHTA and CDR2 as FQGNSA. For the CDR3, the DNA is TGTGCCAGCAGCGTAGGCACCGGGACCTCCTACGAGCAGTACTTC. Amino acid sequence: CASSVGTGTSYEQYF.

The chain links TRBV4-3 to TRBJ1-1, with TRBD1 identical over 8 bases. The length of the CDR3 is 15 residues. The junction had 8 bases not matched to a gene; V was cut back by 4 bases and J by 4 bases. Germline loops: CDR1 LGHNA, CDR2 YSLEER. In DNA form, the CDR3 reads TGCGCCAGCAGCCGAGGACAGGGCGAAATCACTGAAGCTTTCTTT. Translation: CASSRGQGEITEAFF.

The chain recombines TRBV20-1 with TRBJ2-7; the match to TRBD1 covers 7 bases. The CDR3 extends over 13 amino acids. Germline values: CDR1 DFQATT, CDR2 SNEGSKA (reference sequence). The V and J ends lost 6 bases and 5 bases, in that order; junction bases with no gene match: 10. CDR3 bases: TGCAGTGCCGAACAGGGGTTCCCCCACGAGCAGTACTTC. Its protein is CSAEQGFPHEQYF.

This clonotype has just a few counts. The J gene is TRBJ2-1, the V gene TRBV20-1; 11 nucleotides match TRBD2. Trimming removed 6 bases from V and 0 bases from J; junction bases left unmatched: 4. Germline loops: CDR1 DFQATT, CDR2 SNEGSKA (reference sequence). CDR3 length: 15 amino acids. CDR3 residues: CSAPGLAGSYNEQFF. The CDR3 DNA follows: TGCAGTGCACCCGGACTAGCGGGCTCCTACAATGAGCAGTTCTTC.

This clonotype was counted only a few times. The chain carries TRBV5-1 and TRBJ1-5, with 9 bases that match TRBD1. The CDR3 sequence is 16 residues long. Per germline, CDR1 SGHRS and CDR2 YFSETQ. V trimming: 0 bases; J trimming: 6 bases; junction bases outside the gene matches: 7. Here the CDR3 reads CASSLGDRVNGQPQHF. DNA of the CDR3: TGCGCCAGCAGCTTGGGGGACAGGGTGAACGGTCAGCCCCAGCATTTT.

This clonotype was counted a few times. This rearrangement joins TRBV18 to TRBJ2-3; D is unclear. The CDR3 covers 15 residues. V lost 2 bases and J lost 3, with 12 bases in between. Germline V gives CDR1 KGHSH, CDR2 LQKENI. CDR3 region: CASSPSVMSTDTQYF. The CDR3, as DNA: TGTGCCAGCTCACCAAGTGTAATGAGTACAGATACGCAGTATTTT. The variable domain in full, completed from reference TRBV18 and TRBJ2-3, reads NAGVMQNPRHLVRRRGQEARLRCSPMKGHSHVYWYRQLPEEGLKFMVYLQKENIIDESGMPKERFSAEFPKEGPSILRIQQVVRGDSAAYFCASSPSVMSTDTQYFGPGTRLTVL.

The V gene is TRBV4-2, the J gene TRBJ1-5; no definite D call. V lost 0 bases to trimming and J lost 0 bases, with 9 bases between them. The CDR3 is 16 amino acids. The germline gives CDR1 LGHNA, CDR2 YNFKEQ. CDR3 nucleotides: TGTGCCAGCAGCCAAGATTCCGGGAATAGCAATCAGCCCCAGCATTTT. Translating it yields CASSQDSGNSNQPQHF.

The chain couples TRBV12-3 or TRBV12-4 to TRBJ1-5; the match to TRBD1 covers 8 bases. V trimming: 3 bases; J trimming: 7 bases; junction bases outside the gene matches: 8. The CDR3 length is 15 residues. The CDR3 sequence: CASSFRGTGIQPQHF. In DNA form, the CDR3 reads TGTGCCAGCAGTTTTCGCGGGACAGGCATACAGCCCCAGCATTTT.

This clonotype was seen only a few times. This chain uses TRBV18 with TRBJ2-3; 8 bases are shared with TRBD1. J was trimmed by 0 bases and V by 0 bases; bases with no gene match: 2. The CDR3 totals 16 residues. CDR1 is KGHSH, CDR2 LQKENI, per germline. CDR3 nucleotides: TGTGCCAGCTCACCACCGGGACAGGCCAGCACAGATACGCAGTATTTT. This sequence encodes CASSPPGQASTDTQYF.

The chain couples TRBV6-1 to TRBJ2-1, with D tentatively TRBD1 or TRBD2 (5 bases each). Looked up from germline, CDR1 is MNHNS and CDR2 is SASEGT. V was cut by 8 bases and J by 1 base, with 15 bases left in between. The CDR3 sequence is 15 residues long. In nucleotides, the CDR3 is TGTGCCAGCGGAAGGGATTGGGGGTCCTACAATGAGCAGTTCTTC. It codes for CASGRDWGSYNEQFF.

The table lists this clonotype with many counts. The chain couples TRBV12-3 or TRBV12-4 to TRBJ2-1; TRBD2 matches at 14 bases. The CDR3 covers 15 residues. V was pared by 3 bases and J by 12 bases, with 7 bases of the junction left unmatched. CDR3 sequence reads: CASSLGLAGAPGQFF. In DNA form, the CDR3 reads TGTGCCAGCAGTTTGGGACTAGCGGGGGCGCCCGGGCAGTTCTTC.

In its sample, this clonotype was seen a few times. The rearrangement joins TRBV5-6 to TRBJ2-1; D might be TRBD2 (6 bases). Deletions cut 4 bases from V and 3 bases from J, with 20 bases between. The CDR3 runs to 17 residues. Germline V gene sequence: CDR1 SGHDT, CDR2 YYEEEE. The DNA for the CDR3 is TGTGCCAGCAGCCTTGCTGATACCGGGAGAGGCTACAATGAGCAGTTCTTC. It specifies CASSLADTGRGYNEQFF.

The chain combines TRBV12-3 or TRBV12-4 with TRBJ2-7; 7 nucleotides match TRBD1. The CDR3 runs 13 residues. V shed 1 base and J 6 bases; nucleotides not matched to a gene: 3. CDR3 coding DNA: TGTGCCAGCAGTTTAGACAGGGGAACCGAGCAGTACTTC. Encoded protein: CASSLDRGTEQYF.

This clonotype was counted only a few times. This rearrangement joins TRBV7-3 to TRBJ2-2, with TRBD1 matching over 7 bases. The V and J ends lost 5 bases and 4 bases, in that order; junction bases with no gene match: 7. Per the germline V gene, CDR1 is SGHTA and CDR2 is FQGTGA. This CDR3 has 15 residues. CDR3 sequence (DNA): TGTGCCAGCAGCCCTGGGACAGCAAGCACCGGGGAGCTGTTTTTT. Translating it yields CASSPGTASTGELFF.

The V call is TRBV20-1, the J call TRBJ2-1; TRBD1 matches at 7 bases. In germline, CDR1 is DFQATT, CDR2 SNEGSKA (reference sequence). Trimming at V came to 6 bases and at J to 0 bases, leaving 8 bases not matched to a gene. The CDR3 sequence is 15 residues long. CDR3 in amino acids: CSARNPGGSYNEQFF. DNA of the CDR3: TGCAGTGCACGGAATCCAGGGGGCTCCTACAATGAGCAGTTCTTC.

This clonotype was recorded a few times. The chain couples TRBV20-1 to TRBJ2-1, with D perhaps TRBD1 or TRBD2 (5 bases each). CDR1 and CDR2 from the germline V gene are DFQATT and SNEGSKA (reference sequence). Between the trimmed V and J ends, which lost 5 bases and 5 bases, there was a span of 19 bases. The CDR3 runs to 15 residues. The CDR3 here is CSAPNRQRGNNEQFF. The CDR3 DNA is TGCAGTGCTCCTAACCGACAGAGGGGTAACAATGAGCAGTTCTTC.

This clonotype was picked up many times. The CDR3, as DNA: TGTGCCAGCAGCCCCTGGACTAGCTCCGGGGAGCTGTTTTTT. Protein: CASSPWTSSGELFF. The chain combines TRBV7-2 with TRBJ2-2; 8 nucleotides align to TRBD2. CDR1 is SGHTA and CDR2 is FQGNSA in the germline V gene. This CDR3 comprises 14 residues. The ends lost 5 bases at V and 6 bases at J; junction bases unmatched: 5.

This clonotype appeared a single time. This chain uses TRBV15 with TRBJ2-7; no reliable D call. Trimming shortened V by 0 bases and J by 7 bases, and 13 bases separated the two germline ends. The germline V gene encodes CDR1 LNHNV and CDR2 YYDKDF (reference sequence). The CDR3 spans 14 residues. The CDR3 region is CATSRDGQSNEQYF. The CDR3 region has the DNA TGTGCCACCAGCAGAGATGGCCAGAGCAATGAGCAGTACTTC. Filled out from reference TRBV15 and TRBJ2-7, the complete variable domain reads DAMVIQNPRYQVTQFGKPVTLSCSQTLNHNVMYWYQQKSSQAPKLLFHYYDKDFNNEADTPDNFQSRRPNTSFCFLDIRSPGLGDTAMYLCATSRDGQSNEQYFGPGTRLTVT.